These 17 T cell receptor beta chains share one sample of origin, sequenced in a study of Ad26.COV2.S vaccination and SARS-CoV-2 variants (dated by TCRdb to about 2021). Library method: the immunoSEQ multiplex PCR assay. TCRdb re-hosts the immuneACCESS table, in-frame sequences only. Its copies lack some clones; in the studies checked, an unresolved V gene accounts for under half of them, and the cause for the rest is not known. This sample lists fewer than 400,000 clones; around nine tenths were detected once. The ten top clones hold 3.5% of the sample. The treatment or condition label here, explained by the study, means: roughly 20 received Ad26.COV2.S at low or high dose, single or two shots; a few received placebo; per-sample allocation not given. For vaccine and placebo recipients, the sequenced repertoires came from samples collected on day 63 after the first injection. The sequencing here drew on peripheral blood, taken in a trial of Ad26.COV2.S vaccine versus placebo. All receptors derive from a person between 18 and 65 years old who received the Ad26.COV2.S COVID-19 vaccine or a placebo.

This clone has just one count. V is TRBV5-1 and J is TRBJ1-4; no definite D call. Per the germline V gene, CDR1 is SGHRS and CDR2 is YFSETQ. V was shortened by 3 bases and J by 5 bases, with 8 bases between the two germline ends. This CDR3 has 13 residues. CDR3 region: CASSSEPNEKLFF. As DNA, the CDR3 is TGCGCCAGCAGCTCCGAACCGAATGAAAAACTGTTTTTT.

This chain connects TRBV19 to TRBJ2-1; no clear D. The V end was cut by 11 bases, the J end by 3 bases, with 11 bases between. Per germline, CDR1 LNHDA and CDR2 SQIVND (reference sequence). CDR3 size: 12 residues. This chain's CDR3 is CAATNSYNEQFF. The CDR3 nucleotides are TGTGCCGCCACCAATAGCTACAATGAGCAGTTCTTC.

The rearrangement joins TRBV7-2 to TRBJ1-2, with a possible D match to TRBD1 (5 bases). Germline lookup yields CDR1 SGHTA and CDR2 FQGNSA. The CDR3 runs to 16 residues. The V and J ends lost 5 bases and 4 bases respectively, with 20 bases between them. CDR3 in DNA: TGTGCCAGCAGCCCAATAGGGGCGGGCAGGTTCTATGGCTACACCTTC. Translating it yields CASSPIGAGRFYGYTF. The full variable domain, completed using reference TRBV7-2 and TRBJ1-2, is GAGVSQSPSNKVTEKGKDVELRCDPISGHTALYWYRQSLGQGLEFLIYFQGNSAPDKSGLPSDRFSAERTGGSVSTLTIQRTQQEDSAVYLCASSPIGAGRFYGYTFGSGTRLTVV.

The chain recombines TRBV5-5 with TRBJ2-7; D unresolved. The CDR3 covers 16 residues. Germline CDR1 is SGHKS and CDR2 is YYEKEE (reference sequence). The V end lost 0 bases, the J end lost 0 bases, and 13 bases lay between the germline ends. For the CDR3, the DNA is TGTGCCAGCAGCTTGGAGGGTTGGGGTTTCTCCTACGAGCAGTACTTC. This sequence encodes CASSLEGWGFSYEQYF.

CDR3: CASSNKRTAQRETQYF. DNA of the CDR3: TGTGCCAGTAGTAACAAACGGACAGCCCAACGGGAGACCCAGTACTTC. The chain is built from TRBV19 and TRBJ2-5; D perhaps matches TRBD1 (6 bases). V lost 4 bases and J 5 bases, leaving 20 bases between the germline ends. The CDR3 has 16 amino acids. Germline CDR1 reads LNHDA; CDR2 reads SQIVND (reference sequence).

This sequence joins TRBV9 and TRBJ2-1, with TRBD2 matching over 9 bases. Per the germline V gene, CDR1 is SGDLS and CDR2 is YYNGEE. V lost 1 base, J lost 7 bases, and 9 bases stayed unmatched. The CDR3 covers 16 residues. The CDR3 region has the DNA TGTGCCAGCAGCGTATTCAGAGCGGGGGGACTAAATGAGCAGTTCTTC. Translation: CASSVFRAGGLNEQFF. The complete variable domain, with remaining parts taken from reference TRBV9 and TRBJ2-1, reads DSGVTQTPKHLITATGQRVTLRCSPRSGDLSVYWYQQSLDQGLQFLIQYYNGEERAKGNILERFSAQQFPDLHSELNLSSLELGDSALYFCASSVFRAGGLNEQFFGPGTRLTVL.

This clone appeared once. The gene calls are TRBV2 and TRBJ1-5, with D unclear. Germline lookup yields CDR1 SNHLY and CDR2 FYNNEI. V lost 2 bases and J lost 5, with 10 bases in between. The CDR3 loop spans 14 amino acids. The CDR3 sequence: CASSENAGYQPQHF. In nucleotides, the CDR3 is TGTGCCAGCAGTGAAAACGCGGGATATCAGCCCCAGCATTTT.

The gene calls are TRBV7-9 and TRBJ1-4, with 7 bases matching TRBD1. There are 19 residues in the CDR3. CDR1 and CDR2 (germline): SEHNR, FQNEAQ (reference sequence). The ends lost 5 bases at V and 3 bases at J; junction bases unmatched: 18. Written as DNA, the CDR3 is TGTGCCAGCAGCACCAGTCCGGGGGTACAGGGGTGGGCTAATGAAAAACTGTTTTTT. Residues: CASSTSPGVQGWANEKLFF.

Worth noting for this clone: The junction departs from the called germline gene at one end, perhaps through a read error. The sample holds other DNA sequences that translate to the same CDR3. The chain joins TRBV23-1 to TRBJ1-2; D remains unclear. TRBV23-1 is given ORF status, its function remaining uncertain. The CDR3 covers 15 residues. CDR3 DNA: TGCGCCAGCAGCTTCCGCGAGACTGAAAGGTACGGCTACACCTTT. This codes for CASSFRETERYGYTF.

The V gene is TRBV6-5, the J gene TRBJ2-1; 9 bases are a match to TRBD1. Germline-derived CDR1 and CDR2 are MNHEY and SVGAGI. The CDR3 has 15 residues. V shed 2 bases and J 2 bases; nucleotides not matched to a gene: 1. The CDR3, as DNA: TGTGCCAGCAGTTACAGGACAGGGGCCTACAATGAGCAGTTCTTC. Protein product: CASSYRTGAYNEQFF.

The chain employs TRBV4-1 and TRBJ2-3; D is uncertain. CDR3 length: 14 amino acids. Germline CDR1 reads MGHRA; CDR2 reads YSYEKL. The V end was cut by 2 bases, the J end by 0 bases, with 6 bases between. The CDR3 sequence is CASSQITSTDTQYF. CDR3 DNA sequence: TGCGCCAGCAGCCAAATTACTAGCACAGATACGCAGTATTTT.

The chain joins TRBV19 to TRBJ2-1; 10 bases match TRBD2. Per the germline V gene, CDR1 is LNHDA and CDR2 is SQIVND (reference sequence). The CDR3 length is 15 residues. With V trimmed by 8 bases and J by 8 bases, 12 bases remained unmatched. CDR3 bases: TGTGCCAGTGGAAGTGGGCTAGCGGGGGAGGATGAGCAGTTCTTC. The encoded protein is CASGSGLAGEDEQFF.

The V gene is TRBV24-1, the J gene TRBJ2-1; D may be TRBD1 (7 bases). The V gene's germline CDR1 is KGHDR and CDR2 SFDVKD. This CDR3 has 16 amino acids. The V end lost 5 bases, the J end lost 0 bases, and 13 bases lay between the germline ends. The CDR3 DNA reads TGTGCCACCAGTGTTGGGGGGACAGTCTCCTACAATGAGCAGTTCTTC. Protein product: CATSVGGTVSYNEQFF.

J is TRBJ2-7 and V is TRBV7-2; D perhaps matches TRBD2 (5 bases). The V gene's germline CDR1 is SGHTA and CDR2 FQGNSA. Between the trimmed V and J ends, which lost 6 bases and 6 bases, there was a span of 18 bases. There are 14 residues in the CDR3. CDR3 loop: CASRIGDHEVEQYF. CDR3 in DNA: TGTGCCAGCAGAATCGGGGATCATGAGGTCGAGCAGTACTTC.

The V call is TRBV30, the J call TRBJ2-2; 8 bases match TRBD2. This CDR3 region has 15 residues. V trimming: 2 bases; J trimming: 4 bases; junction bases outside the gene matches: 6. From germline, CDR1 is GTSNPN and CDR2 SVGIG (reference sequence). In nucleotides, the CDR3 is TGTGCCTGGAGTTTTGGGCTAGCGGGCACCGGGGAGCTGTTTTTT. Protein product: CAWSFGLAGTGELFF.

The genes are TRBV7-8 and TRBJ2-6; tentatively, D is TRBD1 or TRBD2 (5 bases each). The CDR3 contains 19 residues. The germline V gene encodes CDR1 SGHVS and CDR2 FQNEAQ. V was shortened by 3 bases and J by 0 bases, with 18 bases between the two germline ends. The CDR3 sequence is CASSFSYRDGSSGANVLTF. The CDR3 nucleotides are TGTGCCAGCAGCTTCTCGTACCGGGACGGCAGCTCTGGGGCCAACGTCCTGACTTTC.

The V and J genes are TRBV2 and TRBJ2-3; a weak D match, TRBD2 (5 bases). Trimming took off 8 bases at V and 5 bases at J, with 17 bases between the two ends. The CDR3 extends over 14 amino acids. Germline V gives CDR1 SNHLY, CDR2 FYNNEI. The CDR3 spells CASLTGSNLDTQYF. CDR3 nucleotide sequence: TGTGCCAGCCTCACGGGGTCGAATTTAGATACGCAGTATTTT.